Following are 5 T cell receptor beta chains from one sample sequenced in a study of human T cells and chemical hapten exposure (dated by TCRdb to about 2021). What this sample's time point label stands for: pre-sensitization, week 0. The sample's treatment or condition label, in plain terms: therapeutic diphenylcyclopropenone sensitization with weekly scalp DPC. The library was generated by RACE. Sequencing was carried out with a NextSeq 500. TCRdb ran its own pipeline on the public reads, namely fastp trimming at Q25 and MiXCR clone calling, and kept in-frame beta chains. Rows are unified per CDR3 protein, each entry keeping the most common DNA and genes. This sample holds more than 300,000 distinct CDR3 sequences; approximately 5.1% were observed only once. The ten largest clonotypes hold approximately 2.4% of the sample. The sample consisted of whole blood, taken in connection with sensitization to the hapten diphenylcyclopropenone (DPC). The receptors originated from a woman between 50 and 59 years old with alopecia areata. Some clones in this sample may be carry-over from other donors' samples.

This clonotype has more than one count but fewer than ten. This chain joins TRBV2 and TRBJ1-1; 9 bases are a match to TRBD1. Germline assignment: CDR1 SNHLY and CDR2 FYNNEI. V shed 10 bases and J 3 bases; nucleotides not matched to a gene: 9. The CDR3 contains 14 residues. CDR3 region: CATTKTGGYTEAFF. CDR3 DNA sequence: TGTGCCACAACTAAGACAGGGGGATACACTGAAGCTTTCTTT.

This clonotype was seen a few times. The V gene is TRBV29-1, the J gene TRBJ2-1; either TRBD1 or TRBD2 may supply D (5 bases each). CDR1 is SQVTM, CDR2 ANQGSEA, per germline. This CDR3 is built from 12 residues. The V end lost 6 bases, the J end lost 3 bases, and 9 bases lay between the germline ends. The CDR3 sequence: CSVGTDYNEQFF. CDR3 sequence (DNA): TGCAGCGTGGGGACGGACTACAATGAGCAGTTCTTC.

This clonotype was observed at least ten times. This rearrangement joins TRBV2 to TRBJ1-2; D is unresolved. CDR3 length equals 13 residues. V dropped 3 bases and J dropped 4 bases, with 9 bases sitting between them. The germline CDR1 and CDR2 sequences are SNHLY and FYNNEI. The CDR3 here is CASSERVSYGYTF. As DNA, the CDR3 is TGTGCCAGCAGTGAGCGGGTATCCTATGGCTACACCTTC.

This clonotype has at least ten counts. The chain uses TRBV28 and TRBJ2-1; 7 bases agree with TRBD2. The CDR3 has 15 residues. Germline assignment: CDR1 MDHEN and CDR2 SYDVKM. Trimming removed 4 bases from V and 5 bases from J; junction bases left unmatched: 8. In nucleotides, the CDR3 is TGTGCCAGCAGTTCCCGGGGGGATAACCACAATGAGCAGTTCTTC. It is translated as CASSSRGDNHNEQFF.

Worth noting for this clonotype: Since a much larger clone is just one base distant, this may be a read error. Written as DNA, the CDR3 is TGCAGCGTTGCAATTCGCGCGGAGACCCAGTACTTC. This translates into CSVAIRAETQYF. This sequence joins TRBV29-1 and TRBJ2-5; D is uncertain. The V end was cut by 4 bases, the J end by 5 bases, with 11 bases between. Germline-derived CDR1 and CDR2 are SQVTM and ANQGSEA. The CDR3 sequence is 12 residues long.